The 7 T cell receptor beta chains below all came from one sample that was sequenced in a study of tumor and adjacent non-tumor tissue in lung cancer (dated by TCRdb to the late 2010s). Bulk unsorted tissue served as the source for RNA extraction, and RNA quality was assessed using a NanoDrop ND-1000 and an Agilent 2100. Libraries came from multiplex PCR. The data were produced on an Illumina HiSeq 2500. TCRbeta libraries were constructed through three rounds of nested PCR with primers (Table S4) according to protocols modified from ARM-PCR. The raw public reads went through TCRdb reprocessing: fastp at Q25, MiXCR clone calling, in-frame beta chains kept. Rows with a matching CDR3 protein are joined into one entry that keeps the most common DNA and genes. The sample yields around 200,000 distinct CDR3 sequences; 71% were counted once. 25% of the sample is held by the ten biggest clonotypes. The sample was lung tumor tissue. The receptor source for this set is a man in his 60s with non-small cell lung cancer.

This clonotype has only one observation. An end of the junction differs from the germline gene, which may be a read error. The rearrangement uses TRBV11-2 and TRBJ2-1, with unresolved D. CDR1 is SGHAT, CDR2 FQNNGV, per germline. The CDR3 contains 13 residues. The CDR3 loop reads CANSDHTWHEQFF. CDR3 DNA sequence: TGTGCCAACAGCGACCATACATGGCATGAACAGTTCTTC.

The J gene is TRBJ2-3, the V gene TRBV7-8; 12 nucleotides match TRBD2. Germline V gene data show CDR1 as SGHVS and CDR2 as FQNEAQ. This CDR3 is 18 amino acids long. V shed 2 bases, J shed 2 bases, and the junction held 8 bases outside the gene matches. This CDR3 reads CASSLNPASGGVTDTQYF. The DNA for the CDR3 is TGTGCCAGCAGCTTAAATCCGGCTAGCGGGGGGGTCACAGATACGCAGTATTTT.

The count of this clonotype is one. A read error may account for a junction end that differs from germline. The chain links TRBV7-9 to TRBJ2-3, with 12 bases matching TRBD2. CDR1 and CDR2 from the germline V gene are SEHNR and FQNEAQ (reference sequence). The CDR3 covers 15 residues. The chain's CDR3 is CANSWTSGISDTQYF. The CDR3 bases are TGTGCCAACAGCTGGACTAGCGGGATATCAGATACGCAGTATTTT. Full variable domain (rest looked up from reference TRBV7-9 and TRBJ2-3): DTGVSQNPRHKITKRGQNVTFRCDPISEHNRLYWYRQTLGQGPEFLTYFQNEAQLEKSRLLSDRFSAERPKGSFSTLEIQRTEQGDSAMYLCANSWTSGISDTQYFGPGTRLTVL.

The V and J genes are TRBV5-6 and TRBJ1-2; no clear D. V lost 3 bases and J 8 bases, leaving 8 bases between the germline ends. Germline CDR1 is SGHDT and CDR2 is YYEEEE. The CDR3 runs to 11 residues. The CDR3 loop is CASSSTFGYTF. In DNA, the CDR3 is TGTGCCAGCAGCTCAACATTCGGCTACACCTTC.

This clonotype appeared a few times. The junction does not match germline at one end; this may be a read error. The rearrangement links TRBV11-1 to TRBJ2-1, with 13 bases identical to TRBD2. This CDR3 is 17 amino acids long. The germline gives CDR1 SGHAT, CDR2 FQDESV (reference sequence). CDR3 nucleotides: TGTACCAGCAGCTTATCTCGACTAGCGGGAGGCAACAATGAACAGTTCTTC. It encodes CTSSLSRLAGGNNEQFF.

This clonotype occurred a few times. The genes are TRBV7-9 and TRBJ1-4; D is ambiguous. The ends were cut back, 1 base at V and 5 bases at J, with 14 bases in the middle. CDR1 and CDR2 (germline): SEHNR, FQNEAQ (reference sequence). This CDR3 comprises 16 residues. The CDR3 spells CASSLDLAGRNEKLFF. CDR3 nucleotide sequence: TGTGCCAGCAGCTTAGATTTAGCCGGACGGAATGAAAAACTGTTTTTT.

As for this clonotype: Just one base apart from a much larger clone, this may be a read error. This chain joins TRBV4-2 and TRBJ1-5; D not certain. The germline V gene encodes CDR1 LGHNA and CDR2 YNFKEQ. This CDR3 region has 13 residues. The CDR3 sequence is CASTQERNQPQHF. The CDR3 DNA follows: TGTGCCAGCACCCAAGAGCGGAATCAGCCCCAGCATTTT.